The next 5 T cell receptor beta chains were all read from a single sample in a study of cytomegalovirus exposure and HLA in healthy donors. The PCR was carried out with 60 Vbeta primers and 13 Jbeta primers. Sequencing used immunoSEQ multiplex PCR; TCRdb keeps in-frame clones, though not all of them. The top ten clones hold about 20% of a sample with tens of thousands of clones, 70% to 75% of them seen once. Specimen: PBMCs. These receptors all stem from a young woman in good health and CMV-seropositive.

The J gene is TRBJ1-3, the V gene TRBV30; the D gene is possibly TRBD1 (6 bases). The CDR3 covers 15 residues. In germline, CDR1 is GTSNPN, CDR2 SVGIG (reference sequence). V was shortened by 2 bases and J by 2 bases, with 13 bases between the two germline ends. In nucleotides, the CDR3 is TGTGCCTGGAGTAGCAACAGGGTAGCTGGAAACACCATATATTTT. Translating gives CAWSSNRVAGNTIYF.

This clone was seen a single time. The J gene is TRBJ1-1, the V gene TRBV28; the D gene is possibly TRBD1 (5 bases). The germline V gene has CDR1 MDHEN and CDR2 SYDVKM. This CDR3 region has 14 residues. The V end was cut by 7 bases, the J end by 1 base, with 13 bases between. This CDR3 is CASMVEGPNTEAFF. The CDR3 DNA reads TGTGCCAGCATGGTGGAGGGGCCGAACACTGAAGCTTTCTTT.

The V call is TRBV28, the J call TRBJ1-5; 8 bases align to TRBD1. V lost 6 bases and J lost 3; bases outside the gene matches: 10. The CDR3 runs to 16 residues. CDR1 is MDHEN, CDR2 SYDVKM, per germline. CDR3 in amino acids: CASRSGTGSYNQPQHF. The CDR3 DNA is TGTGCCAGCAGGTCCGGGACAGGTTCTTACAATCAGCCCCAGCATTTT.

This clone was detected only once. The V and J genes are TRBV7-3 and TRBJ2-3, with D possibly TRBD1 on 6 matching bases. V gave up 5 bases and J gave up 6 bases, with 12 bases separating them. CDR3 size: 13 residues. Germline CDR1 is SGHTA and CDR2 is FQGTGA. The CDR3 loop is CASSTGITDTQYF. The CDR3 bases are TGTGCCAGCAGCACAGGGATAACGGATACGCAGTATTTT.

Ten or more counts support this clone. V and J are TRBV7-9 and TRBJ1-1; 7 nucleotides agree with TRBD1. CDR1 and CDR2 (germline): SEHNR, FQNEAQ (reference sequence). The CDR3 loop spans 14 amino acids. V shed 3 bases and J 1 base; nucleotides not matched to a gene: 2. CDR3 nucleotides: TGTGCCAGCAGCTTGGGACAGCGGAACACTGAAGCTTTCTTT. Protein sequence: CASSLGQRNTEAFF. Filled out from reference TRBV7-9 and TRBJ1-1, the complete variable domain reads DTGVSQNPRHKITKRGQNVTFRCDPISEHNRLYWYRQTLGQGPEFLTYFQNEAQLEKSRLLSDRFSAERPKGSFSTLEIQRTEQGDSAMYLCASSLGQRNTEAFFGQGTRLTVV.